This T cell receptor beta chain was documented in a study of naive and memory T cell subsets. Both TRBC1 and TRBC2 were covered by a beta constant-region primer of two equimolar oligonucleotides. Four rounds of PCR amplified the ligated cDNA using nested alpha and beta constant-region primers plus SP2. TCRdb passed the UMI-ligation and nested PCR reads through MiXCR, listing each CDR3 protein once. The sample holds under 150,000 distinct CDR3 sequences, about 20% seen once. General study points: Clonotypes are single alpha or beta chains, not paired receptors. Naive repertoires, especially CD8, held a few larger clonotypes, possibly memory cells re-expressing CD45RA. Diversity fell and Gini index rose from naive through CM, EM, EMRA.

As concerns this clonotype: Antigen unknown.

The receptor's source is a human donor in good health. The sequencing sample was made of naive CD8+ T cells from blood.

DNA of the CDR3: TGCGCCAGCAGCCAAGACCTAGCGGGAGTATTTGGGGCCAACGTCCTGACTTTC. It codes for CASSQDLAGVFGANVLTF. The gene calls are TRBV4-3 and TRBJ2-6, with 10 bases fitting TRBD2. Losses at the gene ends were 0 bases for V and 3 bases for J; bases not matched to a gene: 5. This CDR3 has 18 residues. From germline, CDR1 is LGHNA and CDR2 YSLEER.